These T cell receptor beta chains were read from a single sample in a study of T cells in tuberculosis. Method: immunoSEQ multiplex PCR; TCRdb's copy keeps in-frame clones and lacks some. Of 30,000 to 40,000 clones detected, approximately 97% appear once; the ten largest clones hold 6.2%. Material for sequencing was PBMCs. The origin of the receptors is a donor under 30 with latent tuberculosis or without tuberculosis infection. The CDR3 runs from the conserved cysteine through the conserved F or W. D genes are given only for firm matches.

v_call	d_call	j_call	cdr3_aa
TRBV5-1	-	TRBJ2-7	CASSYYDSPTYEQYF
TRBV11-2	-	TRBJ1-2	CASSPLTGPPGRGYTF
TRBV7-9	TRBD1	TRBJ2-3	CASRYTGTGQWTTDTQYF
TRBV2	-	TRBJ1-4	CASSEVGRGLNEKLFF
TRBV2	-	TRBJ2-3	CASSGEGLSTDTQYF
TRBV19	TRBD1	TRBJ1-5	CASSPSRDRVSQPQHF
TRBV5-1	-	TRBJ2-1	CASSLEANYNEQFF
TRBV5-1	-	TRBJ1-1	CASSPLGGENTEAFF
TRBV30	-	TRBJ2-3	CAWSVTRDTQYF
TRBV4-1	TRBD2	TRBJ2-1	CASSAGLAGGLSWNEQFF
TRBV30	TRBD2	TRBJ2-3	CASAGGSTDTQYF
TRBV15	-	TRBJ2-3	CATSILQGVASTDTQYF
TRBV4-1	-	TRBJ1-1	CASSQAVAADEAFF
TRBV19	-	TRBJ1-5	CASRPDSVFNQPQHF
TRBV9	TRBD2	TRBJ2-2	CASSVARAGGAGELFF
TRBV6-6	TRBD1	TRBJ2-7	CASSSWTGTIEQYF
TRBV9	-	TRBJ1-3	CASSFDGGKAGNTIYF
TRBV4-1	-	TRBJ2-1	CASSQDWGVEQFF
TRBV6-4	TRBD2	TRBJ2-3	CASSDSSGRATDTQYF
TRBV7-9	TRBD1	TRBJ2-7	CASSFRDSALYEQYF
TRBV27	-	TRBJ2-7	CASSPDPRGREQYF
TRBV5-8	TRBD1	TRBJ1-2	CASSFGTGGYGYTF
TRBV7-6	TRBD2	TRBJ2-1	CASSLADSGSEQFF
TRBV9	-	TRBJ2-2	CASSPPNTGELFF
TRBV6-5	-	TRBJ1-1	CASSYSGGGTEAFF
TRBV30	-	TRBJ1-4	CAWRRDSNEKLFF
TRBV6-5	TRBD2	TRBJ2-1	CASSYPGLAAMFF
TRBV15	TRBD1	TRBJ1-4	CATSNKTGWLTNEKLFF
TRBV19	-	TRBJ2-5	CASRMSGQETQYF
TRBV19	-	TRBJ1-5	CASGFQKPQHF
TRBV6-1	TRBD1	TRBJ2-7	CASKRGQGGSYEQYF
TRBV19	-	TRBJ1-2	CASSYGTDILLGGYTF
TRBV4-1	TRBD1	TRBJ2-7	CASSQSGQGLSEQYF
TRBV28	TRBD1	TRBJ1-1	CASSFQGARTEAFF
TRBV6-4	-	TRBJ1-2	CASPLSDPNCRTDSYTF
TRBV2	-	TRBJ2-5	CASSAGGQETQYF
TRBV9	TRBD2	TRBJ2-2	CASSVVAGVNTGELFF
TRBV6-4	TRBD2	TRBJ2-1	CASSEAGGSYNEQFF
TRBV27	-	TRBJ1-1	CASSLTARRVWTEAFF
TRBV27	-	TRBJ2-3	CASSLSYQGTDTQYF
TRBV30	TRBD1	TRBJ2-5	CAWGQGETQYF
TRBV6-5	TRBD2	TRBJ2-7	CASSYGLAGPEQYF